This T cell receptor (beta chain) came from a study of T-cell reconstitution after alpha-beta-depleted transplantation in children. J lost 4 bases, V lost 4 bases, and 8 bases had no gene match. This CDR3 has 15 amino acids. The V gene's germline CDR1 is DFQATT and CDR2 SNEGSKA (reference sequence). A library of TCRbeta sequences, prepared with unique molecular identifiers, was generated. TCRdb redid the calling of the PCR reads with MiXCR, one entry per CDR3 protein. This sample has around 200,000 distinct CDR3 sequences, with about 6.4% found just once. This clonotype occurred many times. This sample comprised PBMCs from the stem cell graft donor, obtained from the stem cell graft. The gene calls are TRBV20-1 and TRBJ2-3; 10 bases agree with TRBD2. The clonotype was recovered from a human donor who donated a stem cell graft to a child with Wiskott-Aldrich syndrome. The CDR3 spells CSANWLAGAPDTQYF. The CDR3 bases are TGCAGTGCTAACTGGCTAGCGGGAGCCCCAGATACGCAGTATTTT.